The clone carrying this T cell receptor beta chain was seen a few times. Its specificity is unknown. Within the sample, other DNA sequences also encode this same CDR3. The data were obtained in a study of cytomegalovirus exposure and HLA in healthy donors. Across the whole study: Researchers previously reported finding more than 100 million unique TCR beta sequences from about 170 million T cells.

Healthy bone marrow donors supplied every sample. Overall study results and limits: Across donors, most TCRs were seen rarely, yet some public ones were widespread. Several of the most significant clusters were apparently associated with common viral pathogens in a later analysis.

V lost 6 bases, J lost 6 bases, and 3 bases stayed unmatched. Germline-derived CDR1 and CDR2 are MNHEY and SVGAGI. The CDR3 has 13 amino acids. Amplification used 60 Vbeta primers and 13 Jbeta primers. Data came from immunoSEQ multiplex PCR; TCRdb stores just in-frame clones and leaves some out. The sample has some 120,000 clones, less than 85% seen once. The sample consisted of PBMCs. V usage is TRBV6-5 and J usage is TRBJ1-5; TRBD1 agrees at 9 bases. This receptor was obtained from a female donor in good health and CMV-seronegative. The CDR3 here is CASSRQGGQPQHF. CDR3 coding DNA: TGTGCCAGCAGCCGACAGGGGGGTCAGCCCCAGCATTTT.